This T cell receptor (beta chain) was retrieved from a study of sequential checkpoint blockade in melanoma. This CDR3 has 17 amino acids. In germline, CDR1 is LGHNA, CDR2 YSLEER. Trimming removed 0 bases from V and 8 bases from J; junction bases left unmatched: 10. Sequencing was performed with immunoSEQ multiplex PCR; in TCRdb, only in-frame clones are kept and a portion is missing. Of 15,000 or so clones listed, more than 60% are singletons. Treatment defined: randomized to nivolumab then ipilimumab (arm A) or the reverse (arm B). This clonotype was obtained from a human donor with melanoma. The input for sequencing was CD8+ T cells sorted from blood (inferred from file names), taken from a patient given nivolumab and ipilimumab in sequence. The V gene is TRBV4-3, the J gene TRBJ1-4, with 9 bases fitting TRBD1. The CDR3 loop reads CASSQDRTGGFREKLFF. In DNA form, the CDR3 reads TGCGCCAGCAGCCAAGATCGTACAGGGGGCTTTCGAGAAAAACTGTTTTTT.